What follows are 26 T cell receptor beta chains derived from one specimen sequenced in a study of spatial heterogeneity in lung cancer. These receptors' targets are unknown. Using its own MiXCR run on the 5' RACE reads, TCRdb lists one record per CDR3 protein. Here the sample spans nearly 25,000 distinct CDR3 sequences, more than 8% being singletons. Study-wide points: Counts that tracked tumor mutation counts were those of expanded intratumoral alpha and beta TCRs.

Regarding time point: sample taken at primary tumor resection. The source material was lung tumor tissue, sampled at surgery. These TCRs come from a male donor with early-stage non-small cell lung cancer.

This clonotype was seen ten or more times. This chain uses TRBV15 with TRBJ1-5; D unclear. V was pared by 1 base and J by 1 base, with 11 bases between. CDR3 length: 16 amino acids. From germline, CDR1 is LNHNV and CDR2 YYDKDF (reference sequence). The DNA of the CDR3 is TGTGCCACCAGCAGAGCACCGGTGGGGAGCAATCAGCCCCAGCATTTT. Its protein product is CATSRAPVGSNQPQHF. The full variable domain, with the rest looked up from reference TRBV15 and TRBJ1-5, is DAMVIQNPRYQVTQFGKPVTLSCSQTLNHNVMYWYQQKSSQAPKLLFHYYDKDFNNEADTPDNFQSRRPNTSFCFLDIRSPGLGDTAMYLCATSRAPVGSNQPQHFGDGTRLSIL.

V is TRBV20-1 and J is TRBJ1-5; no reliable D call. CDR1 is DFQATT, CDR2 SNEGSKA, per germline (reference sequence). The CDR3 sequence is 14 residues long. V was cut by 0 bases and J by 2 bases, with 8 bases left in between. In DNA form, the CDR3 reads TGCAGTGCTAGAGAGGGTAAGGGCAATCAGCCCCAGCATTTT. The encoded protein is CSAREGKGNQPQHF.

V gene TRBV7-2 combines with J gene TRBJ2-1; D is perhaps TRBD2 (5 bases). The CDR3 spans 14 residues. Per germline, CDR1 SGHTA and CDR2 FQGNSA. Trimming stripped 3 bases from V and 0 bases from J, with 6 bases between. The CDR3 DNA reads as TGTGCCAGCAGCTTTACTAGCTCCTACAATGAGCAGTTCTTC. It specifies CASSFTSSYNEQFF.

The gene calls are TRBV12-3 or TRBV12-4 and TRBJ1-2; the D is unclear. Trimming took 6 bases from V and 8 from J, leaving 19 bases between them. This CDR3 spans 14 amino acids. The DNA for the CDR3 is TGTGCCAGCAGACCCACCCGGGTCGGTGGCGGCTACACCTTC. Translation gives CASRPTRVGGGYTF.

This clonotype was observed many times. The chain joins TRBV24-1 to TRBJ2-3, with TRBD1 matching 7 bases. J lost 1 base, V lost 3 bases, and 6 bases had no gene match. CDR1 is KGHDR and CDR2 is SFDVKD in the germline V gene. This CDR3 has 16 amino acids. CDR3 residues: CATSDPSGTGTDTQYF. CDR3 DNA sequence: TGTGCCACCAGTGATCCTTCCGGGACAGGCACAGATACGCAGTATTTT.

This clonotype was seen ten or more times. The chain is built from TRBV29-1 and TRBJ2-1; possibly TRBD2 for D (6 bases). Trimming left V 8 bases short and J 5 bases short, with 19 bases between. Germline V gives CDR1 SQVTM, CDR2 ANQGSEA. This CDR3 has 14 residues. The CDR3 nucleotides read TGCAGCTGCGGGAATGCGATGTTGCACAATGAGCAGTTCTTC. Translated, it gives CSCGNAMLHNEQFF.

At least ten counts were recorded for this clonotype. In DNA, the CDR3 is TGTGCCAGCAGCAAGACAGGGAACACTGAAGCTTTCTTT. It is translated as CASSKTGNTEAFF. The chain recombines TRBV11-1 with TRBJ1-1, with D perhaps TRBD1 (6 bases). The V gene lost 5 bases and the J gene lost 1 base, with 8 bases spanning the gap. The CDR3 has 13 amino acids. Per germline, CDR1 SGHAT and CDR2 FQDESV (reference sequence).

This clonotype was seen repeatedly, ten times or more. The J gene is TRBJ1-4, the V gene TRBV6-6; 10 positions agree with TRBD1. The V and J ends lost 7 bases and 1 base, in that order; junction bases with no gene match: 3. This CDR3 has 15 residues. Germline CDR1 is MNHNY and CDR2 is SVGAGI (reference sequence). CDR3 region: CASTWDRGTNEKLFF. The CDR3 bases are TGTGCCAGCACTTGGGACAGGGGAACTAATGAAAAACTGTTTTTT.

This clonotype was counted only a few times. The chain couples TRBV6-1 to TRBJ2-3; 7 nucleotides match TRBD1. The V segment lost 7 bases and the J segment 3 bases; nucleotides outside the gene matches: 7. CDR1 and CDR2 from the germline V gene are MNHNS and SASEGT. This CDR3 comprises 14 residues. DNA for the CDR3: TGTGCCAGCACCTTGACAGGGAAGACAGATACGCAGTATTTT. Protein: CASTLTGKTDTQYF.

The sample holds a few counts of this clonotype. The V gene is TRBV21-1, the J gene TRBJ2-1. TRBV21-1 is a documented pseudogene. The CDR3 is 14 amino acids. In nucleotides, the CDR3 is TGTGCCTTAGATCAGGGGAGCTCCTACAATGAGCAGTTCTTC. Protein sequence: CALDQGSSYNEQFF.

This clonotype has a count of ten or more. CDR3 in amino acids: CASQLLGTDIQYF. Here the CDR3 DNA reads TGCGCCAGTCAACTCCTTGGGACTGACATTCAGTACTTC. The chain couples TRBV5-1 to TRBJ2-4; D is possibly TRBD2 (6 bases). Germline assignment: CDR1 SGHRS and CDR2 YFSETQ. With 8 bases removed from V and 8 bases from J, the gap between germline ends came to 17 bases. The length of the CDR3 is 13 residues. Full variable domain (remainder filled in from reference TRBV5-1 and TRBJ2-4): KAGVTQTPRYLIKTRGQQVTLSCSPISGHRSVSWYQQTPGQGLQFLFEYFSETQRNKGNFPGRFSGRQFSNSRSEMNVSTLELGDSALYLCASQLLGTDIQYFGAGTRLSVL.

This clonotype was found a few times. The V gene is TRBV19, the J gene TRBJ2-7; D is undetermined. Germline V gene sequence: CDR1 LNHDA, CDR2 SQIVND (reference sequence). The CDR3 consists of 15 residues. V was clipped by 3 bases and J by 0 bases, with 12 bases between them. As DNA, the CDR3 is TGTGCCAGTAGTATGAGCACAGTCCGCTCCTACGAGCAGTACTTC. It specifies CASSMSTVRSYEQYF.

This clonotype was observed a handful of times. The chain is built from TRBV6-6 and TRBJ1-4; 9 bases agree with TRBD1. Germline lookup yields CDR1 MNHNY and CDR2 SVGAGI (reference sequence). This CDR3 spans 14 amino acids. V trimming: 8 bases; J trimming: 7 bases; junction bases outside the gene matches: 8. This chain's CDR3 is CASCGTGLGEKLFF. As DNA, the CDR3 is TGTGCCAGCTGTGGGACAGGGTTAGGTGAAAAACTGTTTTTT.

This clonotype appeared a few times. The gene calls are TRBV20-1 and TRBJ2-7; 8 bases agree with TRBD1. V was pared by 2 bases and J by 2 bases, with 5 bases of the junction left unmatched. The CDR3 extends over 14 amino acids. Germline V gene sequence: CDR1 DFQATT, CDR2 SNEGSKA (reference sequence). The CDR3 sequence: CSARIQGEPYEQYF. The CDR3 DNA follows: TGCAGTGCTAGAATACAGGGGGAACCCTACGAGCAGTACTTC.

This clonotype was recorded a few times. The chain combines TRBV25-1 with TRBJ2-1, with 12 bases matching TRBD2. The V gene's germline CDR1 is MGHDK and CDR2 SYGVNS. This CDR3 is built from 16 residues. Trimming removed 3 bases from V and 4 bases from J; junction bases left unmatched: 4. The CDR3 coding sequence is TGTGCCAGCAGTGACTCTAGCGGGGGGGCATACAATGAGCAGTTCTTC. This gives the protein CASSDSSGGAYNEQFF.

This clonotype was observed many times. A read error may account for a junction end that differs from germline. The rearrangement uses TRBV7-9 and TRBJ1-2, with D possibly matching TRBD1 (6 bases). This CDR3 is built from 15 residues. Germline CDR1 is SEHNR and CDR2 is FQNEAQ (reference sequence). DNA for the CDR3: TGTGCGAGCAGCTTAAGGGGGGACTCTAACTATGGCTACACCTTC. It codes for CASSLRGDSNYGYTF.

In this sample, this clonotype turned up many times. The chain uses TRBV11-2 and TRBJ2-3; D is ambiguous. The CDR3 consists of 12 residues. Germline V CDR1 and CDR2: SGHAT, FQNNGV. V lost 3 bases, J lost 5 bases, and 6 bases lay in between. The CDR3 DNA reads TGTGCCAGCAGCTTCGGTGGAGATACGCAGTATTTT. As protein: CASSFGGDTQYF.

This clonotype has at least ten counts. This CDR3 is CASSRMGQRQETQYF. As DNA, the CDR3 is TGTGCCAGCAGCCGAATGGGACAGCGCCAAGAGACCCAGTACTTC. V gene TRBV7-6 combines with J gene TRBJ2-5; 7 bases fit TRBD1. The CDR3 consists of 15 residues. V dropped 5 bases and J dropped 1; count of bases not matched to a gene: 7. From germline, CDR1 is SGHVS and CDR2 FNYEAQ.

This clonotype showed up many times. The genes are TRBV20-1 and TRBJ2-3; 8 nucleotides line up with TRBD2. The CDR3 is 12 residues long. CDR1 is DFQATT, CDR2 SNEGSKA, per germline (reference sequence). CDR3 in amino acids: CRTQREWYTQYF. The CDR3 DNA reads TGCAGAACCCAGCGGGAGTGGTATACGCAGTATTTT.

The chain carries TRBV30 and TRBJ2-7, with TRBD1 matching 10 bases. Looked up from germline, CDR1 is GTSNPN and CDR2 is SVGIG (reference sequence). The CDR3 spans 17 residues. The J segment lost 6 bases and the V segment lost 2 bases, leaving 16 bases of the junction unmatched. This chain's CDR3 is CAWSPRDRGSLGAEQYF. Written as DNA, the CDR3 is TGTGCCTGGAGTCCCCGGGACAGGGGTAGCTTGGGGGCCGAGCAGTACTTC. Together with reference TRBV30 and TRBJ2-7, the CDR3 gives the full variable domain: SQTIHQWPATLVQPVGSPLSLECTVEGTSNPNLYWYRQAAGRGLQLLFYSVGIGQISSEVPQNLSASRPQDRQFILSSKKLLLSDSGFYLCAWSPRDRGSLGAEQYFGPGTRLTVT.

The chain carries TRBV27 and TRBJ1-5; D gene ambiguous. Germline CDR1 MNHEY, CDR2 SMNVEV (reference sequence). V was pared by 7 bases and J by 2 bases, with 9 bases between. This CDR3 has 13 residues. CDR3 amino acids: CASKQGRNQPQHF. CDR3 bases: TGTGCCAGCAAACAAGGACGCAATCAGCCCCAGCATTTT.

V is TRBV28 and J is TRBJ1-1; D might be TRBD1 (5 bases). Trimming removed 3 bases from V and 0 bases from J, with 14 bases in between. Germline assignment: CDR1 MDHEN and CDR2 SYDVKM. The CDR3 is 16 residues long. The CDR3 reads CASSLGTTGVNTEAFF. The CDR3 nucleotides are TGTGCCAGCAGTTTGGGGACCACCGGAGTGAACACTGAAGCTTTCTTT. The whole variable domain, filled in from reference TRBV28 and TRBJ1-1, reads DVKVTQSSRYLVKRTGEKVFLECVQDMDHENMFWYRQDPGLGLRLIYFSYDVKMKEKGDIPEGYSVSREKKERFSLILESASTNQTSMYLCASSLGTTGVNTEAFFGQGTRLTVV.

In its sample, this clonotype is medium-sized. The chain couples TRBV28 to TRBJ1-1; the D gene is possibly TRBD1 (5 bases). The ends were cut back, 11 bases at V and 1 base at J, with 14 bases in the middle. CDR1 and CDR2 from the germline V gene are MDHEN and SYDVKM. The CDR3 is 13 amino acids. For the CDR3, the DNA is TGTGCCGGAAAGGGGCTGCCGAACACTGAAGCTTTCTTT. Translated: CAGKGLPNTEAFF.

This clonotype was counted at least ten times. This chain joins TRBV7-8 and TRBJ2-2, with D maybe TRBD1 (5 bases). The V gene's germline CDR1 is SGHVS and CDR2 FQNEAQ. Trimming shortened V by 5 bases and J by 4 bases, and 11 bases separated the two germline ends. The CDR3 sequence is 14 residues long. The CDR3 region has the DNA TGTGCCAGCAGCCCCAGACAGTTCACCGGGGAGCTGTTTTTT. It encodes CASSPRQFTGELFF.

This clonotype is judged medium-sized. V is TRBV11-2 and J is TRBJ2-5, with 8 bases identical to TRBD1. This CDR3 is 16 amino acids long. V shed 5 bases and J 0 bases; nucleotides not matched to a gene: 8. Germline loops: CDR1 SGHAT, CDR2 FQNNGV. The chain's CDR3 is CASSPGTGLYQETQYF. The DNA for the CDR3 is TGTGCCAGCAGCCCCGGGACAGGATTGTACCAAGAGACCCAGTACTTC.

Of note for this clonotype: Compared with germline, one end of the junction differs, possibly owing to a read error. The chain employs TRBV7-9 and TRBJ1-1; D is uncertain. CDR3 size: 13 residues. Germline V gene sequence: CDR1 SEHNR, CDR2 FQNEAQ (reference sequence). In DNA, the CDR3 is TGTGCCAGCAGCCCTCGGCGACAACCTGAATCTTTCTTT. Amino acids: CASSPRRQPESFF.